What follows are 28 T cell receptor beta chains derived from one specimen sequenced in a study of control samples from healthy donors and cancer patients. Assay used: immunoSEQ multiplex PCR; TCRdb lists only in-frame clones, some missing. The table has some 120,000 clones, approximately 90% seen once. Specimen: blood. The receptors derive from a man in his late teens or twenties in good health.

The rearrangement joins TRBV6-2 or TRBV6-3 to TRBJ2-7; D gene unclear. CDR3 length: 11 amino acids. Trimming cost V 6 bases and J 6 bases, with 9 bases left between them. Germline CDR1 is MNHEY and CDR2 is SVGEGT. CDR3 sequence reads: CASSQGPEQYV. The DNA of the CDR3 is TGTGCCAGCAGCCAAGGTCCCGAGCAGTACGTC.

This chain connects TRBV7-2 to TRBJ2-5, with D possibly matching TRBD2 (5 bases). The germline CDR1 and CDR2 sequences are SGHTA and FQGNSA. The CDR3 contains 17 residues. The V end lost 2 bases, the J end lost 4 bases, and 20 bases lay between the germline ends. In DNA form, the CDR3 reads TGTGCCAGCAGCTTATCTGGGAGCAAGCATCCTTTAGAGACCCAGTACTTC. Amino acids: CASSLSGSKHPLETQYF.

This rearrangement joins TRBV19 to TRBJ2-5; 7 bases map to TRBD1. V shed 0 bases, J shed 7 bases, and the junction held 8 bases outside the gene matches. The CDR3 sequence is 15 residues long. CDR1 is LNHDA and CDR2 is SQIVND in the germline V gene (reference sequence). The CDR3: CASSIDLRAGGTQYF. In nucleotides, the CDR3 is TGTGCCAGTAGTATAGATCTTCGGGCAGGGGGGACCCAGTACTTC. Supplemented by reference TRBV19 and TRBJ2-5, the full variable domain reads DGGITQSPKYLFRKEGQNVTLSCEQNLNHDAMYWYRQDPGQGLRLIYYSQIVNDFQKGDIAEGYSVSREKKESFPLTVTSAQKNPTAFYLCASSIDLRAGGTQYFGPGTRLLVL.

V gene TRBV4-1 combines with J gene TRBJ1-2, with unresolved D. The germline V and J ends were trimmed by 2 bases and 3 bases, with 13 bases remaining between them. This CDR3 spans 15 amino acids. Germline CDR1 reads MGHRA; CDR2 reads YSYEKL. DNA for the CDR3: TGCGCCAGCAGCCAATCACCCCAAAGCTACTATGGCTACACCTTC. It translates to CASSQSPQSYYGYTF.

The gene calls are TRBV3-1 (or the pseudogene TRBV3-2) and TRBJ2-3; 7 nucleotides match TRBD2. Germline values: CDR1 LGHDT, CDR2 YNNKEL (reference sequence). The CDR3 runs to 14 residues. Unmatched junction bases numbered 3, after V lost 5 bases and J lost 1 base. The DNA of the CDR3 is TGTGCCAGCAGCGGGGGGGGTGGCACAGATACGCAGTATTTT. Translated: CASSGGGGTDTQYF.

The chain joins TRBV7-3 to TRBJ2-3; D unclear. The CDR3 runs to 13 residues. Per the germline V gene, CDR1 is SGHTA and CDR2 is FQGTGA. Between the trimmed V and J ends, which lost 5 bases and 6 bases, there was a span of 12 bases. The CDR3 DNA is TGTGCCAGCAGCCATAACCATCTCGATACGCAGTATTTT. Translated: CASSHNHLDTQYF. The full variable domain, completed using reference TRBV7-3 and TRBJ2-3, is GAGVSQTPSNKVTEKGKYVELRCDPISGHTALYWYRQSLGQGPEFLIYFQGTGAADDSGLPNDRFFAVRPEGSVSTLKIQRTERGDSAVYLCASSHNHLDTQYFGPGTRLTVL.

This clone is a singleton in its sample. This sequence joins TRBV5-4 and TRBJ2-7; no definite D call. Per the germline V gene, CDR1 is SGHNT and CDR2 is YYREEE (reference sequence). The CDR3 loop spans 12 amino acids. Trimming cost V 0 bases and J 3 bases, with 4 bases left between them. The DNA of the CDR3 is TGTGCCAGCAGCTTGGCCAACTACGAGCAGTACTTC. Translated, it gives CASSLANYEQYF.

DNA for the CDR3: TGTGCCAGCAGCTTAGGGGACCCCAACACCGGGGAGCTGTTTTTT. The encoded protein is CASSLGDPNTGELFF. The chain recombines TRBV7-9 with TRBJ2-2; either TRBD1 or TRBD2 may supply D (5 bases each). Germline CDR1 reads SEHNR; CDR2 reads FQNEAQ (reference sequence). Trimming took 1 base from V and 2 from J, leaving 8 bases between them. The CDR3 is 15 amino acids.

The CDR3, as DNA: TGCAGCGTTACTCAGGGAATAAACACTGAAGCTTTCTTT. It yields the protein CSVTQGINTEAFF. The V call is TRBV29-1, the J call TRBJ1-1; TRBD1 is a possible D gene (5 bases). The CDR3 loop spans 13 amino acids. Germline V gene sequence: CDR1 SQVTM, CDR2 ANQGSEA. V lost 5 bases and J lost 2, with 12 bases in between.

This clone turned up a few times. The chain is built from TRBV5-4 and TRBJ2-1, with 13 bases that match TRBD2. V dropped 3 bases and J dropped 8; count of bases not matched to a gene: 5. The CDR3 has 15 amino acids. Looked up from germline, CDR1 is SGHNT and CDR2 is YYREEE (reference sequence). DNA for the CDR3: TGTGCCAGCAGCTCACTAGCGGGAGGGCCGTATGAGCAGTTCTTC. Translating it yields CASSSLAGGPYEQFF.

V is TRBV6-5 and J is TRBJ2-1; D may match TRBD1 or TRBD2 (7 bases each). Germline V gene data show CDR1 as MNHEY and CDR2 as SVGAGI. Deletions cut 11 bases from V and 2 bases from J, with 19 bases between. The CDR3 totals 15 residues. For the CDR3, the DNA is TGTGCCGGGGGGGACAGCCGCCCTCCCTACAATGAGCAGTTCTTC. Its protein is CAGGDSRPPYNEQFF.

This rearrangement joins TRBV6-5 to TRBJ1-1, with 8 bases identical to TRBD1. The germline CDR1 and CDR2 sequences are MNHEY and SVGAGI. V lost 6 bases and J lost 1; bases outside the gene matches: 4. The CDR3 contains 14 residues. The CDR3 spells CASRTTGANTEAFF. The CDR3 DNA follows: TGTGCCAGCAGAACGACAGGGGCGAACACTGAAGCTTTCTTT.

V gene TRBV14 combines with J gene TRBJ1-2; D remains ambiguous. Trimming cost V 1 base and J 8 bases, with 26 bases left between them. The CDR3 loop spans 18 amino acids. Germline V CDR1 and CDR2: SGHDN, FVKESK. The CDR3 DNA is TGTGCCAGCAGCCAAGGAAGCCCCGCCAGGCCTTCACCCGGGGGCTACACCTTC. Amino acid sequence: CASSQGSPARPSPGGYTF.

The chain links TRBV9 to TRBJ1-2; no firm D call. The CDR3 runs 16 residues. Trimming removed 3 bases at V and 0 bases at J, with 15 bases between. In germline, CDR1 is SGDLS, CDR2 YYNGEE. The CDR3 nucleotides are TGTGCCAGCAGCGCCGGTAGCACAATAACTAACTATGGCTACACCTTC. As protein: CASSAGSTITNYGYTF.

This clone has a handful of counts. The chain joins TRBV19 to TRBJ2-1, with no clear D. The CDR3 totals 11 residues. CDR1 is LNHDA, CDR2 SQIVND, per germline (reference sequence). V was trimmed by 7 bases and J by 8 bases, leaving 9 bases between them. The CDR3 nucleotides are TGTGCCAGTAAGGGTAGTCATGAGCAGTTCTTC. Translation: CASKGSHEQFF.

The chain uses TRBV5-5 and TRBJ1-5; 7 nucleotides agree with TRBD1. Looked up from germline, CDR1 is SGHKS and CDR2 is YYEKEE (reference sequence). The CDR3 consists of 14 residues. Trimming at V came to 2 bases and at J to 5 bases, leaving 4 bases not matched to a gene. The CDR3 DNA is TGTGCCAGCAGCTTCCGGGACAGTTATCAGCCCCAGCATTTT. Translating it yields CASSFRDSYQPQHF.

The CDR3 DNA follows: TGTGCCAGCAGCTTACCAGGGCCGTCCGGGGAGCTGTTTTTT. Translating gives CASSLPGPSGELFF. The genes are TRBV7-6 and TRBJ2-2; perhaps TRBD1 as D (5 bases). Between the trimmed V and J ends, which lost 2 bases and 6 bases, there was a span of 10 bases. The CDR3 extends over 14 amino acids. Germline V CDR1 and CDR2: SGHVS, FNYEAQ.

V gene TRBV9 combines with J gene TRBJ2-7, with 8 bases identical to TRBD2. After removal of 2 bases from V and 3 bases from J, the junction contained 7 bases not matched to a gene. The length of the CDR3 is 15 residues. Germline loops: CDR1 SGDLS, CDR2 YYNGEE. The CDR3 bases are TGTGCCAGCAGCGTCGCGATAAGCGGGGGCTACGAGCAGTACTTC. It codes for CASSVAISGGYEQYF.

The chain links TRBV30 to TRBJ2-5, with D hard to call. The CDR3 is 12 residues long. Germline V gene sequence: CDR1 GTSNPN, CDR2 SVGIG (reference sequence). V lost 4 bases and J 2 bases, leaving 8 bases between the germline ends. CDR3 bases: TGTGCCTGGAATCAGCCACAAGAGACCCAGTACTTC. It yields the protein CAWNQPQETQYF.

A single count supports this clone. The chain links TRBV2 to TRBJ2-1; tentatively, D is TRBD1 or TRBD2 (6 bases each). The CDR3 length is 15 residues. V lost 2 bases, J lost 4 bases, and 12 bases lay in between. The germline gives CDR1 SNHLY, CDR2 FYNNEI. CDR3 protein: CASSEPGAGYNEQFF. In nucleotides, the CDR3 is TGTGCCAGCAGTGAACCAGGGGCGGGGTACAATGAGCAGTTCTTC.

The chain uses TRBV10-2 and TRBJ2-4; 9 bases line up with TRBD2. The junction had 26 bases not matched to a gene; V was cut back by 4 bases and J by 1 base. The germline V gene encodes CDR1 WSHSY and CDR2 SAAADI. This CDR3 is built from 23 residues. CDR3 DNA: TGCGCCAGCAGTGGGTACTCTTCCCAACTAGCGGGCCGCTTAGGAGGGGCCAAAAACATTCAGTACTTC. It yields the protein CASSGYSSQLAGRLGGAKNIQYF.

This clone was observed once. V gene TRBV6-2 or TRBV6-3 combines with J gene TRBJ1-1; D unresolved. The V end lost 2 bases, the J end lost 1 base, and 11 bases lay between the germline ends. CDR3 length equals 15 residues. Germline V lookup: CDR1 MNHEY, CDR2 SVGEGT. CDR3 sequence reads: CASSYGLMGNTEAFF. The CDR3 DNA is TGTGCCAGCAGTTACGGGTTGATGGGGAACACTGAAGCTTTCTTT.

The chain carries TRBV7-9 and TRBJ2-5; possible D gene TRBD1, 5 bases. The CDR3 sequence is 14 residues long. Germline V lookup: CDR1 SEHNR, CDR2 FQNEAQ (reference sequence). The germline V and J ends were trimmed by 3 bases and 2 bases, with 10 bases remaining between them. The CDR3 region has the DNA TGTGCCAGCAGCTTCACCACAGGTCAAGAGACCCAGTACTTC. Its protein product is CASSFTTGQETQYF.

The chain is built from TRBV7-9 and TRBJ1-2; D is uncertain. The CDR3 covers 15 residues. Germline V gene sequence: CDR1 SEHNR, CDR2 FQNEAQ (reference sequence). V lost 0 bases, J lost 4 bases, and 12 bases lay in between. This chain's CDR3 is CASSLALRGPYGYTF. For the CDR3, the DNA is TGTGCCAGCAGCTTAGCGCTTCGCGGCCCCTATGGCTACACCTTC.

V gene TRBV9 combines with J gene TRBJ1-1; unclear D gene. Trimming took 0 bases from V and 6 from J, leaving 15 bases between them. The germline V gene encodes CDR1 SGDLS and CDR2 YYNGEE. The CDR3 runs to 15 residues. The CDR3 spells CASSVDTPGSSEAFF. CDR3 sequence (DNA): TGTGCCAGCAGCGTAGATACTCCTGGAAGCTCTGAAGCTTTCTTT.

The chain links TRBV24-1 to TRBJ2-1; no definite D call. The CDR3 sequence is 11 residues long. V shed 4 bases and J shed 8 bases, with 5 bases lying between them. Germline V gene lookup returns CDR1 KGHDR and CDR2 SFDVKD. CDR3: CATSELDEQFF. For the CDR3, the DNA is TGTGCCACCAGTGAGTTAGATGAGCAGTTCTTC.

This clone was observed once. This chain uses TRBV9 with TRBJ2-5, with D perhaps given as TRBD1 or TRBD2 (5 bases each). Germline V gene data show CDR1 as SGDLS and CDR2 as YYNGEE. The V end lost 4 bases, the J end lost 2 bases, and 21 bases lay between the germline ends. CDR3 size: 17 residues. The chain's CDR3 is CASSTPQGRLHQETQYF. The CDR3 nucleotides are TGTGCCAGCAGCACCCCCCAGGGACGACTACATCAAGAGACCCAGTACTTC.

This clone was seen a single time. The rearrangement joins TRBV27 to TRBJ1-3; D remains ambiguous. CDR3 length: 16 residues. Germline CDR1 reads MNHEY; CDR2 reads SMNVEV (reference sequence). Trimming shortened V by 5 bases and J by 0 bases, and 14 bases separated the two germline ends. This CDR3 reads CASSPVRGSSGNTIYF. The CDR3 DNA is TGTGCCAGCAGTCCGGTTCGGGGTTCCTCTGGAAACACCATATATTTT.